This T cell receptor (beta chain) was retrieved from a study of regulatory T cells in long-lasting Graves disease. On the study more broadly: Patients newly diagnosed with Graves' had been on antithyroid drugs for under 3 months.

For TCR beta, libraries came from iRepertoire HTBI primers and Arm-PCR of CDR3 regions. From the multiplex PCR reads, TCRdb called clonotypes with MiXCR, one entry per CDR3 protein. The table lists some 220,000 distinct CDR3 sequences, approximately 18% of them singletons. This clonotype is a singleton in its sample. A clone one base away is much larger, so this may be a read error. Germline loops: CDR1 SGHAT, CDR2 FQNNGV. The CDR3 consists of 15 residues. Time point given: newly diagnosed GD, antithyroid drugs for less than 3 months. There was RNA extracted from PBMCs, and the TCR library was made from it. A further study also used this sample, focusing on T cells in Graves' hyperthyroidism and ophthalmopathy.

Sequencing was performed on peripheral blood mononuclear cells (PBMCs), taken at new diagnosis, from a patient treated with antithyroid drugs. This chain links TRBV11-2 with TRBJ2-2, with D perhaps TRBD1 (5 bases). This TCR derives from a woman aged 25 to 39 with Graves disease. The CDR3 loop is CASSLEGQNTVELFF. As DNA, the CDR3 is TGTGCCAGCAGCTTAGAAGGACAAAACACCGTGGAGCTGTTTTTT.